The present TCR beta chain was sequenced within a study of T cell responses to AZD1222 COVID-19 vaccine. Study-wide background: Pooling of second doses given at about 4 or about 12 weeks was done.

V was shortened by 5 bases and J by 0 bases, with 12 bases between the two germline ends. This CDR3 has 15 residues. In germline, CDR1 is SGHKS, CDR2 YYEKEE (reference sequence). This clone appeared a few times. Its matching antigen is unknown. Study findings and constraints: Spike-wide vaccine-associated CD4 TCRs dominated at 160-218 and 743-854. The sample set comprised mostly white British donors with more females, and clonal diversity was possibly underestimated. Spike-specific TCR breadth and depth were elevated following two AZD1222 doses.

TCRdb's table, derived via immunoSEQ multiplex PCR, lists solely in-frame clones and lacks some. Of some 100,000 clones in the sample, around nine tenths were seen once. This sequence joins TRBV5-5 and TRBJ1-3; possible D gene TRBD1, 5 bases. The source was peripheral blood, collected on day 0 of AZD1222 vaccination. The TCR comes from an adult in good health. This CDR3 is CASRLSRDSGNTIYF. In DNA form, the CDR3 reads TGTGCCAGCAGATTGAGCAGGGACTCTGGAAACACCATATATTTT.